The rows below give T cell receptor beta chains drawn from one sample of a study of cytomegalovirus exposure and HLA in healthy donors. Generated by immunoSEQ multiplex PCR, the TCRdb table keeps only in-frame clones and is missing some. Seen in this sample are some 47,000 clones; the ten most common clones hold approximately 2.1%. The specimen was PBMCs. Receptors originate from a woman aged 40 to 49 in good health and CMV-seronegative. Each CDR3 is given with its conserved first and last residue. D genes are given only for firm matches.

J: TRBJ1-1
V: TRBV19
D: -
CDR3: CASTGAEIGAFF
DNA: TGTGCCAGTACTGGGGCGGAAATAGGAGCTTTCTTT

J: TRBJ1-2
V: TRBV27
D: -
CDR3: CASSWGRPAQGYTF
DNA: TGTGCCAGCAGCTGGGGCAGACCAGCCCAAGGCTACACCTTC

J: TRBJ1-4
V: TRBV18
D: -
CDR3: CASSPTEVNEKLFF
DNA: TGTGCCAGCTCCCCGACAGAGGTTAATGAAAAACTGTTTTTT

J: TRBJ1-2
V: TRBV27
D: -
CDR3: CASSLGLRYYGYTF
DNA: TGTGCCAGCAGCTTAGGTCTACGTTATTATGGCTACACCTTC

J: TRBJ1-2
V: TRBV6-1
D: -
CDR3: CASSESIDRIYGYTF
DNA: TGTGCCAGCAGTGAATCTATAGACAGGATCTATGGCTACACCTTC

J: TRBJ1-1
V: TRBV27
D: -
CDR3: CASSFGGVAEAFF
DNA: TGTGCCAGCAGTTTTGGGGGGGTGGCTGAAGCTTTCTTT

J: TRBJ1-5
V: TRBV6-6
D: TRBD1
CDR3: CASSLTRTGEQPQHF
DNA: TGTGCCAGCAGTTTGACTAGGACAGGGGAGCAGCCCCAGCATTTT

J: TRBJ2-1
V: TRBV20-1
D: -
CDR3: CSARDQNEQFF
DNA: TGCAGTGCTAGAGATCAAAATGAGCAGTTCTTC

J: TRBJ2-7
V: TRBV7-6
D: -
CDR3: CASSFSPVSDRLGPREQYF
DNA: TGTGCCAGCAGCTTTTCTCCTGTTAGCGACAGGTTGGGTCCGCGGGAGCAGTACTTC

J: TRBJ2-7
V: TRBV7-9
D: TRBD2
CDR3: CASSLGLSGRPYEQYF
DNA: TGTGCCAGCAGCTTAGGTCTTAGCGGGAGGCCCTACGAGCAGTACTTC

J: TRBJ2-2
V: TRBV5-1
D: TRBD2
CDR3: CASGHQAGPNTGELFF
DNA: TGCGCCAGCGGTCACCAAGCGGGGCCGAACACCGGGGAGCTGTTTTTT

J: TRBJ2-1
V: TRBV4-1
D: -
CDR3: CASSQVTEPGNEQFF
DNA: TGCGCCAGCAGCCAAGTCACGGAGCCGGGGAATGAGCAGTTCTTC

J: TRBJ2-3
V: TRBV10-3
D: -
CDR3: CAITQREDTDTQYF
DNA: TGTGCCATCACACAGAGGGAGGACACAGATACGCAGTATTTT

J: TRBJ1-3
V: TRBV14
D: -
CDR3: CASSHLSGNTIYF
DNA: TGTGCCAGCAGCCATCTATCTGGAAACACCATATATTTT

J: TRBJ1-2
V: TRBV9
D: TRBD1
CDR3: CASSVAPATGAGGYTF
DNA: TGTGCCAGCAGCGTAGCTCCGGCGACAGGGGCAGGTGGCTACACCTTC

J: TRBJ2-1
V: TRBV29-1
D: -
CDR3: CSVETPPMDEQFF
DNA: TGCAGCGTTGAAACACCCCCGATGGATGAGCAGTTCTTC

J: TRBJ2-2
V: TRBV4-3
D: TRBD1
CDR3: CASSLQPGQGTGELFF
DNA: TGCGCCAGCAGCCTGCAGCCGGGACAGGGGACCGGGGAGCTGTTTTTT

J: TRBJ2-1
V: TRBV19
D: TRBD2
CDR3: CASSITTSGYNEQFF
DNA: TGTGCCAGTAGTATAACAACTAGCGGATACAATGAGCAGTTCTTC

J: TRBJ1-2
V: TRBV10-2
D: -
CDR3: CASSELGPPGYTF
DNA: TGCGCCAGCAGTGAGCTGGGGCCACCGGGCTACACCTTC

J: TRBJ2-2
V: TRBV9
D: -
CDR3: CASSVGRHTGELFF
DNA: TGTGCCAGCAGCGTCGGCAGGCACACCGGGGAGCTGTTTTTT

J: TRBJ2-3
V: TRBV11-3
D: TRBD2
CDR3: CASSKRDYDTDTQYF
DNA: TGTGCCAGCAGCAAACGGGACTATGACACAGATACGCAGTATTTT

J: TRBJ1-2
V: TRBV7-9
D: TRBD1
CDR3: CASSLDGQGVYGYTF
DNA: TGTGCCAGCAGCTTAGATGGACAGGGGGTTTATGGCTACACCTTC

J: TRBJ1-5
V: TRBV2
D: TRBD1
CDR3: CASSEGTYRGRQPQHF
DNA: TGTGCCAGCAGTGAAGGAACCTACAGGGGTCGGCAGCCCCAGCATTTT

J: TRBJ2-5
V: TRBV9
D: -
CDR3: CASSGALQETQYF
DNA: TGTGCCAGCAGTGGAGCCCTACAAGAGACCCAGTACTTC

J: TRBJ2-7
V: TRBV19
D: TRBD1
CDR3: CASSFGQGDAEQYF
DNA: TGTGCCAGTAGTTTTGGACAGGGGGATGCGGAGCAGTACTTC

J: TRBJ2-1
V: TRBV7-3
D: -
CDR3: CASSPTVYNEQFF
DNA: TGTGCCAGCAGCCCCACAGTCTACAATGAGCAGTTCTTC

J: TRBJ2-1
V: TRBV19
D: TRBD2
CDR3: CATKKRSGGVYEQFF
DNA: TGTGCCACCAAGAAAAGGAGCGGGGGAGTCTATGAGCAGTTCTTC

J: TRBJ1-2
V: TRBV5-1
D: -
CDR3: CASSISAGANYGYTF
DNA: TGCGCCAGCAGCATCTCCGCGGGGGCCAACTATGGCTACACCTTC

J: TRBJ2-5
V: TRBV4-1
D: -
CDR3: CASSQEAWAGQETQYF
DNA: TGCGCCAGCAGCCAAGAGGCCTGGGCGGGACAAGAGACCCAGTACTTC

J: TRBJ2-5
V: TRBV7-8
D: -
CDR3: CASSLGGDVETQYF
DNA: TGTGCCAGCAGCTTAGGCGGGGATGTAGAGACCCAGTACTTC

J: TRBJ2-5
V: TRBV11-3
D: TRBD1
CDR3: CASSTLPGTGTETQYF
DNA: TGTGCCAGCAGCACACTCCCCGGGACAGGGACGGAGACCCAGTACTTC

J: TRBJ2-3
V: TRBV5-1
D: TRBD1
CDR3: CASSEDRITDTQYF
DNA: TGCGCCAGCAGCGAGGACAGGATCACAGATACGCAGTATTTT

J: TRBJ1-2
V: TRBV27
D: TRBD1
CDR3: CASSADRVGGYTF
DNA: TGTGCCAGCAGCGCCGACAGGGTCGGAGGCTACACCTTC

J: TRBJ1-2
V: TRBV5-6
D: TRBD1
CDR3: CASSLPSGTGDSGYTF
DNA: TGTGCCAGCAGCTTACCGAGCGGGACAGGGGACTCTGGCTACACCTTC

J: TRBJ1-5
V: TRBV30
D: TRBD1
CDR3: CAWSVSRGVSQPQHF
DNA: TGTGCCTGGAGTGTAAGCAGGGGGGTAAGTCAGCCCCAGCATTTT

J: TRBJ2-1
V: TRBV30
D: TRBD2
CDR3: CAWIKRESYNEQFF
DNA: TGTGCCTGGATTAAGCGGGAGAGCTACAATGAGCAGTTCTTC

J: TRBJ1-1
V: TRBV20-1
D: -
CDR3: CSAAGDTEAFF
DNA: TGCAGTGCTGCCGGGGACACTGAAGCTTTCTTT

J: TRBJ2-5
V: TRBV5-1
D: -
CDR3: CASRPDTQETQYF
DNA: TGCGCCAGCAGACCCGACACCCAAGAGACCCAGTACTTC

J: TRBJ1-5
V: TRBV4-3
D: TRBD1
CDR3: CASSQAPGGNQPQHF
DNA: TGCGCCAGCAGCCAAGCCCCAGGGGGGAATCAGCCCCAGCATTTT

J: TRBJ1-1
V: TRBV28
D: TRBD1
CDR3: CASTRQGSPPEAFF
DNA: TGTGCCAGCACCCGACAGGGGTCCCCACCTGAAGCTTTCTTT

J: TRBJ2-5
V: TRBV5-4
D: -
CDR3: CASSRTEETQYF
DNA: TGTGCCAGCAGTCGGACAGAGGAGACCCAGTACTTC

J: TRBJ1-2
V: TRBV6-1
D: -
CDR3: CASSEAWQGDGYTF
DNA: TGTGCCAGCAGTGAAGCGTGGCAGGGCGATGGCTACACCTTC

J: TRBJ1-2
V: TRBV27
D: -
CDR3: CASSLAGQGDYGYTF
DNA: TGTGCCAGCAGTTTAGCTGGGCAAGGCGACTATGGCTACACCTTC

J: TRBJ2-7
V: TRBV7-2
D: -
CDR3: CASSSTGYEQYF
DNA: TGTGCCAGCAGCTCCACTGGCTACGAGCAGTACTTC

J: TRBJ1-1
V: TRBV6-5
D: -
CDR3: CASRAQGRPAAAFF
DNA: TGTGCCAGCAGAGCTCAGGGGAGACCCGCTGCAGCTTTCTTT

J: TRBJ2-1
V: TRBV6-5
D: TRBD1
CDR3: CASSYEGGSSNEQFF
DNA: TGTGCCAGCAGTTATGAAGGGGGCTCCTCGAATGAGCAGTTCTTC

J: TRBJ2-7
V: TRBV18
D: TRBD1
CDR3: CASSPRQGTYEQYF
DNA: TGTGCCAGCTCACCTCGACAGGGGACCTACGAGCAGTACTTC

J: TRBJ2-3
V: TRBV12-5
D: TRBD2
CDR3: CASGLGLAGVADTQYF
DNA: TGTGCTAGTGGTTTGGGACTAGCGGGAGTTGCAGATACGCAGTATTTT

J: TRBJ2-7
V: TRBV18
D: -
CDR3: CASSKGPRGEQYF
DNA: TGTGCCAGCTCAAAGGGACCACGGGGGGAGCAGTACTTC

J: TRBJ2-3
V: TRBV7-9
D: -
CDR3: CASSLEVVASTQYF
DNA: TGTGCCAGCAGCTTAGAGGTTGTGGCTAGTACGCAGTATTTT

J: TRBJ2-7
V: TRBV5-4
D: -
CDR3: CASSAPLGSSYEQYF
DNA: TGTGCCAGCAGCGCACCACTAGGGAGCTCCTACGAGCAGTACTTC

J: TRBJ1-6
V: TRBV7-6
D: TRBD1
CDR3: CASSRTGGKDSPLHF
DNA: TGTGCCAGCAGCCGGACAGGGGGGAAGGATTCACCCCTCCACTTT

J: TRBJ1-2
V: TRBV10-3
D: TRBD1
CDR3: CAITSQGALGGYTF
DNA: TGTGCCATCACTTCCCAGGGGGCGTTGGGTGGCTACACCTTC

J: TRBJ1-2
V: TRBV2
D: -
CDR3: CASLMRGYTF
DNA: TGTGCCAGCCTTATGCGGGGCTACACCTTC

J: TRBJ1-2
V: TRBV6-5
D: -
CDR3: CASSYSGAPGGGYTF
DNA: TGTGCCAGCAGTTACTCAGGAGCTCCCGGCGGGGGCTACACCTTC

J: TRBJ2-7
V: TRBV6-5
D: -
CDR3: CASSLRPEYYYEQYF
DNA: TGTGCCAGCAGCCTAAGGCCGGAGTATTACTACGAGCAGTACTTC